The clone carrying this T cell receptor (beta chain) was found once. The sample is drawn from a study of blood T cell repertoires in COVID-19. The overall study: The cDNA or gDNA used as material had been derived from T cells, B-cell-depleted T cells, or PBMCs.

Source study methods: Researchers report that nucleated cell counts were estimated from reference gene primer amplification. Method: immunoSEQ multiplex PCR; TCRdb's copy keeps in-frame clones and lacks some. V and J calls plus clone size are reproduced from that table; the DNA served to infer D and trimming. This table has 120,000 to 150,000 clones, 86% appearing once. There are 13 residues in the CDR3. Germline V gene sequence: CDR1 GTSNPN, CDR2 SVGIG (reference sequence). Trimming at V came to 0 bases and at J to 8 bases, leaving 1 base not matched to a gene. The rearrangement links TRBV30 to TRBJ1-6; TRBD1 agrees at 7 bases. This TCR derives from a woman aged 55-75 years with acute or convalescent COVID-19. Sequencing was performed on peripheral blood. Here the CDR3 reads CAWSVRGHSPLHF. CDR3 nucleotides: TGTGCCTGGAGTGTGAGGGGGCATTCACCCCTCCACTTT. Together with reference TRBV30 and TRBJ1-6, the CDR3 gives the full variable domain: SQTIHQWPATLVQPVGSPLSLECTVEGTSNPNLYWYRQAAGRGLQLLFYSVGIGQISSEVPQNLSASRPQDRQFILSSKKLLLSDSGFYLCAWSVRGHSPLHFGNGTRLTVT.